This is a list of T cell receptor beta chains from one sample in a study of blood T cell repertoires in COVID-19. TCRdb's table, derived via immunoSEQ multiplex PCR, lists solely in-frame clones and lacks some. The sample includes over 120,000 clones, 75% to 85% of them seen just once. Sequenced material: peripheral blood. The receptors originated from a man aged 60-69 years with active or convalescent COVID-19. CDR3s include the opening cysteine and the closing phenylalanine or tryptophan. D genes are given only for firm matches. For some rows the clone size is stated as once, few or many, or as a class when expanded; others skip it.

CASSFTSGSGADTQYF	TGTGCCAGCAGCTTCACTAGCGGGAGTGGAGCAGATACGCAGTATTTT	-	TRBJ2-3	TRBV7-2	TRBD2
CASSSRQGVNYGYTF	TGCGCCAGCAGCTCGAGACAGGGGGTAAACTATGGCTACACCTTC	-	TRBJ1-2	TRBV5-1	TRBD1
CASSEKSTPNQPQHF	TGTGCCAGCAGTGAAAAGTCTACGCCGAATCAGCCCCAGCATTTT	few	TRBJ1-5	TRBV6-1	-
CASSWPPGATNEKLFF	TGTGCCAGCAGCTGGCCCCCGGGAGCAACTAATGAAAAACTGTTTTTT	few	TRBJ1-4	TRBV7-8	-
CAISEQGATVSIYF	TGTGCCATCAGTGAACAGGGCGCCACGGTTTCAATATATTTT	few	TRBJ1-3	TRBV10-3	-
CASSYETGPYEQYF	TGTGCCAGCAGTTACGAGACAGGGCCCTACGAGCAGTACTTC	-	TRBJ2-7	TRBV6-2/TRBV6-3	TRBD1
CASSPQAGGYQNIQYF	TGTGCCAGTAGTCCCCAAGCGGGAGGTTACCAAAACATTCAGTACTTC	-	TRBJ2-4	TRBV19	TRBD2
CASTRGTGELFF	TGTGCCAGCACCCGGGGCACCGGGGAGCTGTTTTTT	-	TRBJ2-2	TRBV6-5	-
CASSLSGVGSNQPQHF	TGCGCCAGCAGCTTGTCCGGGGTAGGGAGCAATCAGCCCCAGCATTTT	-	TRBJ1-5	TRBV5-1	-
CASGTTSGPTDTQYF	TGTGCCAGCGGTACGACTAGCGGTCCCACAGATACGCAGTATTTT	-	TRBJ2-3	TRBV11-3	TRBD2
CASSQRTGTVNEKLFF	TGCGCCAGCAGCCAAAGAACCGGGACAGTCAATGAAAAACTGTTTTTT	-	TRBJ1-4	TRBV4-1	TRBD1
CASSFSPTGGSGNTIYF	TGTGCCAGCAGCTTTAGTCCTACAGGGGGCTCTGGAAACACCATATATTTT	once	TRBJ1-3	TRBV7-2	TRBD1
CASSQGGALSGELFF	TGCGCCAGCAGCCAAGGTGGAGCCCTCTCCGGGGAGCTGTTTTTT	-	TRBJ2-2	TRBV4-1	-
CASSSLAGGMADTQYF	TGTGCCAGCAGCTCACTAGCGGGAGGAATGGCAGATACGCAGTATTTT	-	TRBJ2-3	TRBV11-3	TRBD2
CASSPSGGLNTEAFF	TGTGCCAGCAGCCCCAGCGGGGGGCTGAACACTGAAGCTTTCTTT	-	TRBJ1-1	TRBV9	-
CATSTPLRGFGDTQYF	TGTGCCACCAGCACCCCCCTTAGAGGTTTCGGAGATACGCAGTATTTT	-	TRBJ2-3	TRBV24-1	-
CASSQDLETSAANEQFF	TGCGCCAGCAGCCAAGATCTTGAGACTAGTGCGGCAAATGAGCAGTTCTTC	-	TRBJ2-1	TRBV4-1	-
CATSDLMKSGTANSPLHF	TGTGCCACCAGTGATTTGATGAAATCCGGGACAGCTAATTCACCCCTCCACTTT	-	TRBJ1-6	TRBV24-1	TRBD1
CSVQVAGRRVSTDTQYF	TGCAGCGTCCAGGTGGCCGGGAGGAGGGTGAGCACAGATACGCAGTATTTT	once	TRBJ2-3	TRBV29-1	TRBD2
CASSYSATSGNTIYF	TGTGCCAGCAGTTACTCAGCGACCTCTGGAAACACCATATATTTT	-	TRBJ1-3	TRBV6-5	-
CASSSTQGVQPQHF	TGTGCCAGCAGTTCGACACAGGGGGTCCAGCCCCAGCATTTT	once	TRBJ1-5	TRBV28	TRBD1
CASSPQGSSTDTQYF	TGTGCCAGCAGCCCCCAAGGGAGTAGCACAGATACGCAGTATTTT	-	TRBJ2-3	TRBV7-9	-
CASRGAAPIENVLTF	TGTGCCAGCCGTGGGGCGGCTCCGATTGAGAACGTCCTGACTTTC	-	TRBJ2-6	TRBV27	-
CASSEWLTDTQYF	TGTGCCAGCAGTGAGTGGCTCACAGATACGCAGTATTTT	-	TRBJ2-3	TRBV6-1	-
CASSYRDSLNTEAFF	TGTGCCAGCAGTTACCGGGACAGTTTGAACACTGAAGCTTTCTTT	-	TRBJ1-1	TRBV6-5	TRBD1
CASSLDRLNNSPLHF	TGTGCCAGCAGCTTAGACAGATTGAATAATTCACCCCTCCACTTT	-	TRBJ1-6	TRBV7-2	-